These T cell receptor beta chains were read from a single sample in a study of CD8+ T cells in alopecia areata. Measured with immunoSEQ multiplex PCR; TCRdb has only the in-frame clones, and not every one. In the table there are about 180,000 clones, around 71% of which are singletons. Sequenced material: CD8+ T cells sorted from blood, taken at week 0. The receptors shown here come from a human donor with alopecia areata. CDR3s include the opening cysteine and the closing phenylalanine or tryptophan. D genes are given only for firm matches. Size tells how often a clone was seen (once, few, many) or the class of an expanded clone, and some rows leave it out.

NA,NA,TRBJ1-1,TRBV7-3,TGTGCCAGCAGCACCTCGAGGGGGAGTAGAGCTGAAGCTTTCTTT,CASSTSRGSRAEAFF
NA,NA,TRBJ2-1,TRBV7-2,TGTGCCAGCAGCTGGGACCAGTACAATGAGCAGTTCTTC,CASSWDQYNEQFF
many,NA,TRBJ1-6,TRBV12-5,TGTGCTAGTGGCCCCCTCGCATCACCCCTCCACTTT,CASGPLASPLHF
NA,NA,TRBJ1-2,TRBV29-1,TGCAGCGTTCGAACAGGAAAATATGGCTACACCTTC,CSVRTGKYGYTF
once,NA,TRBJ2-1,TRBV7-9,TGTGCCAGCAGCCACACCGGGACTGCATACAATGAGCAGTTCTTC,CASSHTGTAYNEQFF
NA,TRBD1,TRBJ1-6,TRBV30,TGTGCCTGGAGTCGACAGGGGGCCCTACCCCTCCACTTT,CAWSRQGALPLHF
NA,TRBD2,TRBJ2-5,TRBV10-3,TGTGCCATCAGTGGCCCTTCTAGCGGGGGGCCCACCCAAGAGACCCAGTACTTC,CAISGPSSGGPTQETQYF
NA,TRBD1,TRBJ2-7,TRBV7-9,TGTGCCAGCAGCTTAGAGACAGGGAACTACGAGCAGTACTTC,CASSLETGNYEQYF
once,TRBD1,TRBJ1-5,TRBV5-6,TGTGCCAGCAGCCGCGGACAGGGGGACCAGCCCCAGCATTTT,CASSRGQGDQPQHF
NA,NA,TRBJ1-1,TRBV19,TGTGCCAGTAGTATAGATCAGCAGGGGTCCACTGAAGCTTTCTTT,CASSIDQQGSTEAFF
NA,NA,TRBJ2-3,TRBV7-9,TGTGCCAGCAGCGATTTAGCAGATACGCAGTATTTT,CASSDLADTQYF
once,TRBD1,TRBJ1-1,TRBV4-1,TGCGCCAGCAGCCAAACCCCCGTAAGGGACAGCACCGAAGTAGAAGCTTTCTTT,CASSQTPVRDSTEVEAFF
NA,NA,TRBJ2-1,TRBV29-1,TGCAGCGTTGAGGTTGGGACCGTCTACAATGAGCAGTTCTTC,CSVEVGTVYNEQFF
once,TRBD1,TRBJ2-1,TRBV4-1,TGCGCCAGCAGCCAAGAAGAAGGTGACAGGGGTGAGCAGTTCTTC,CASSQEEGDRGEQFF
NA,NA,TRBJ2-7,TRBV15,TGTGCCACCCCAAGAGGCCTGGGAGAGCAGTACTTC,CATPRGLGEQYF
NA,NA,TRBJ2-7,TRBV18,TGTGCCAGCTCACCGAACGACAGAGTCTACGAGCAGTACTTC,CASSPNDRVYEQYF
NA,NA,TRBJ2-7,TRBV7-2,TGTGCCAGCAGCTTAGCATCGAACGAGCAGTACTTC,CASSLASNEQYF
NA,TRBD1,TRBJ2-7,TRBV5-1,TGCGCCAGCAGCTTCCGGACAGGGGGATCCTACGAGCAGTACTTC,CASSFRTGGSYEQYF
NA,TRBD1,TRBJ2-3,TRBV11-2,TGTGCCAGCAGCGACGGACAGGGGGCGCGTACAGATACGCAGTATTTT,CASSDGQGARTDTQYF
NA,NA,TRBJ1-2,TRBV29-1,TGCAGCGTTAACGATCCGGGGGCGGCCTATGGCTACACCTTC,CSVNDPGAAYGYTF